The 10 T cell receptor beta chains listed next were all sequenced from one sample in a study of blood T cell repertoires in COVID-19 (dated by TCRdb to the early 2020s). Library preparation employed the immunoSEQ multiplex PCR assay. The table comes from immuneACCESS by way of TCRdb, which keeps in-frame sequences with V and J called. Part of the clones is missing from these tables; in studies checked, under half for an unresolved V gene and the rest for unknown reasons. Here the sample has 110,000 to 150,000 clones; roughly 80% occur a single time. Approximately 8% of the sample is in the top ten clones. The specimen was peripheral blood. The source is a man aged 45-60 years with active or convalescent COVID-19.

CDR3 sequence (DNA): TGTGCCAGCACCGGGGGGGGCCAGCCCCAGCATTTT. Protein product: CASTGGGQPQHF. J is TRBJ1-5 and V is TRBV7-2; possibly TRBD1 for D (6 bases). In germline, CDR1 is SGHTA, CDR2 FQGNSA. Deletions cut 7 bases from V and 7 bases from J, with 11 bases between. This CDR3 has 12 residues.

The CDR3 sequence is CASTGQGDWNTIYF. In DNA form, the CDR3 reads TGTGCCAGCACTGGACAGGGGGATTGGAACACCATATATTTT. The rearrangement joins TRBV6-5 to TRBJ1-3; 10 nucleotides agree with TRBD1. From germline, CDR1 is MNHEY and CDR2 SVGAGI. The CDR3 has 14 amino acids. V shed 7 bases, J shed 7 bases, and the junction held 7 bases outside the gene matches.

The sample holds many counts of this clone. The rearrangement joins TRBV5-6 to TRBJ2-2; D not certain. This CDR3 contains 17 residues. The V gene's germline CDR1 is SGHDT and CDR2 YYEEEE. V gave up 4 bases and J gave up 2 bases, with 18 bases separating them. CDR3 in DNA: TGTGCCAGCAGCCCTCACTTCCCATTGACTAACACCGGGGAGCTGTTTTTT. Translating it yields CASSPHFPLTNTGELFF.

In nucleotides, the CDR3 is TGTGCCAGTAGTATTAGAGGGAAGGGAGATACGCAGTATTTT. It specifies CASSIRGKGDTQYF. This sequence joins TRBV19 and TRBJ2-3, with D tentatively TRBD2 (5 bases). Germline CDR1 reads LNHDA; CDR2 reads SQIVND (reference sequence). Trimming pared 3 bases from V and 5 bases from J, leaving 12 bases between. The CDR3 runs to 14 residues.

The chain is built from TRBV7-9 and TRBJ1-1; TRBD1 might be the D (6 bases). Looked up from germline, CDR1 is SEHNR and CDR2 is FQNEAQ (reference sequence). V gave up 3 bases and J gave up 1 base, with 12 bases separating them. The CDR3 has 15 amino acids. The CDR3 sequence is CASSFLSGANTEAFF. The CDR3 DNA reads TGTGCCAGCAGCTTTTTGTCAGGGGCGAACACTGAAGCTTTCTTT.

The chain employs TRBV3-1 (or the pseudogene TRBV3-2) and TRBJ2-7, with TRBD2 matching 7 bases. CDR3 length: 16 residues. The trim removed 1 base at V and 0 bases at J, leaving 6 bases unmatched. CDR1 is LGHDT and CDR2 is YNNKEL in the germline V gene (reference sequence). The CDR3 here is CASSQVGGGASYEQYF. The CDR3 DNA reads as TGTGCCAGCAGCCAAGTTGGGGGAGGGGCCTCCTACGAGCAGTACTTC.

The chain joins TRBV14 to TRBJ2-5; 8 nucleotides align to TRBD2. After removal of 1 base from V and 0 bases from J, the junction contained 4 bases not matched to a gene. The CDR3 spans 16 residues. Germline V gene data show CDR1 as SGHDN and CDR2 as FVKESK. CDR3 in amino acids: CASSQVSGVYQETQYF. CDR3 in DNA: TGTGCCAGCAGCCAAGTTAGCGGGGTATACCAAGAGACCCAGTACTTC.

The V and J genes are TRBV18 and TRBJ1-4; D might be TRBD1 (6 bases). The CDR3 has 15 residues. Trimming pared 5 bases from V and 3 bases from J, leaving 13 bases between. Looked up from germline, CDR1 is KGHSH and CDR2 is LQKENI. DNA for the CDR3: TGTGCCAGCTCATTAACAGGGAAGGCTAATGAAAAACTGTTTTTT. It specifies CASSLTGKANEKLFF.

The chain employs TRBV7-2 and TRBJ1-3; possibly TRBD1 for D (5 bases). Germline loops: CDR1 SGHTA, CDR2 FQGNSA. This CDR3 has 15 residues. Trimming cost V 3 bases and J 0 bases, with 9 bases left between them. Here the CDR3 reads CASSLGPLSGNTIYF. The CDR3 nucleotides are TGTGCCAGCAGCTTGGGGCCCCTCTCTGGAAACACCATATATTTT. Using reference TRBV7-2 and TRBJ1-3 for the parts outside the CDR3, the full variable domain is GAGVSQSPSNKVTEKGKDVELRCDPISGHTALYWYRQSLGQGLEFLIYFQGNSAPDKSGLPSDRFSAERTGGSVSTLTIQRTQQEDSAVYLCASSLGPLSGNTIYFGEGSWLTVV.

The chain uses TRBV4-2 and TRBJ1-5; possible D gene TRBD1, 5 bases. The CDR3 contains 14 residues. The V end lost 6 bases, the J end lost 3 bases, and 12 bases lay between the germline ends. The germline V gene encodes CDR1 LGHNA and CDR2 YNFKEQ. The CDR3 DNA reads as TGTGCCAGCAGTCAGGTAGGGGACAATCAGCCCCAGCATTTT. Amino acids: CASSQVGDNQPQHF.